This TCR beta chain was retrieved from a study of blood T cell repertoires in COVID-19. The wider study: Some COVID-19 samples were acute and others convalescent; all came from the United States, Italy and Spain.

TCRdb's copy holds only in-frame clones and misses some; the assay was immunoSEQ multiplex PCR. The repertoire consists of over 130,000 clones, with 80% to 85% occurring once and the leading ten covering approximately 3.8%. The V end was cut by 4 bases, the J end by 9 bases, with 16 bases between. The CDR3 has 13 residues. The germline gives CDR1 SQVTM, CDR2 ANQGSEA. Sequences were obtained from peripheral blood. The TCR sequence derives from a woman aged 60-75 years with acute or convalescent COVID-19. This chain uses TRBV29-1 with TRBJ1-5; D is uncertain. The CDR3 region is CSVVVGVEAPQHF. CDR3 bases: TGCAGCGTTGTAGTCGGAGTTGAGGCGCCCCAGCATTTT.